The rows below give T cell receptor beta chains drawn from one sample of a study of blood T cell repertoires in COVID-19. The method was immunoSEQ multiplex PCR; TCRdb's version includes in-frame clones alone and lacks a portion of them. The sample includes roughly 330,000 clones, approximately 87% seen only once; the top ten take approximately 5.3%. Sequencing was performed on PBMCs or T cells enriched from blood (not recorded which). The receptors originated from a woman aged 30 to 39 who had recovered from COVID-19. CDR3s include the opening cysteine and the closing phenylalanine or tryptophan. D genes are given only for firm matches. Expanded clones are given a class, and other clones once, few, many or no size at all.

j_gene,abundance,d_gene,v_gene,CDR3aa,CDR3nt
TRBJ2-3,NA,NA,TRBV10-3,CAIAAPSTDTQYF,TGTGCCATCGCGGCACCCAGCACAGATACGCAGTATTTT
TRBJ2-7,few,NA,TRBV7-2,CASSKSGPNYEQYF,TGTGCCAGCAGTAAGAGCGGGCCAAACTACGAGCAGTACTTC
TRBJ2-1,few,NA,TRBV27,CASTMGRSSYNEQFF,TGTGCCAGCACCATGGGGCGGAGCTCCTACAATGAGCAGTTCTTC
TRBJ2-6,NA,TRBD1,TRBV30,CAWIRGTGNPGANVLTF,TGTGCCTGGATCAGGGGGACAGGAAACCCTGGGGCCAACGTCCTGACTTTC
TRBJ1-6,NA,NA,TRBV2,CASSVLGHNSPLHF,TGTGCCAGCAGTGTCTTGGGCCATAACTCACCCCTCCACTTT
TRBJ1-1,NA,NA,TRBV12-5,CASGLVHLPQGENTEAFF,TGTGCTAGTGGTTTGGTACACCTTCCACAGGGAGAGAACACTGAAGCTTTCTTT
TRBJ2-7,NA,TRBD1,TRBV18,CASSLRTGTGGFDEQYF,TGTGCCAGCTCACTGAGGACCGGGACAGGGGGCTTCGACGAGCAGTACTTC
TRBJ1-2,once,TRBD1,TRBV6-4,CASSDTGTGVYGYTF,TGTGCCAGCAGTGACACCGGGACAGGGGTCTATGGCTACACCTTC
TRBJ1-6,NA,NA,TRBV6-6,CASSTQKNSPLHF,TGTGCCAGCAGTACCCAGAAGAATTCACCCCTCCACTTT
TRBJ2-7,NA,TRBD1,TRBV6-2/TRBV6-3,CASSGRDRVYEQYF,TGTGCCAGCAGCGGCCGTGACAGGGTATACGAGCAGTACTTC
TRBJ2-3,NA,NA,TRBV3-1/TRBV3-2,CASSLETVPPDTQYF,TGTGCCAGCAGCCTTGAGACTGTCCCCCCAGATACGCAGTATTTT
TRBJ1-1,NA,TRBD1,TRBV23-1,CASSLSTGGPMNTEAFF,TGCGCCAGCAGTCTATCGACAGGGGGTCCTATGAACACTGAAGCTTTCTTT
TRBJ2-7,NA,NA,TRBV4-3,CASSRHRAYEQYF,TGCGCCAGCAGCCGGCATCGGGCCTACGAGCAGTACTTC
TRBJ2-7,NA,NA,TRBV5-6,CASSLAFTYEQYF,TGTGCCAGCAGCTTGGCCTTTACCTACGAGCAGTACTTC
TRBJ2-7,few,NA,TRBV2,CASSERRTAYEQYF,TGTGCCAGCAGTGAGAGAAGGACAGCCTACGAGCAGTACTTC
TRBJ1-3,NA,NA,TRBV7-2,CASSPNHPGKAGNTIYF,TGTGCCAGCAGCCCTAACCATCCAGGGAAGGCTGGAAACACCATATATTTT
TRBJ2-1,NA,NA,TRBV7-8,CASYPGSAGNEQFF,TGTGCCAGCTACCCGGGGTCGGCGGGCAATGAGCAGTTCTTC
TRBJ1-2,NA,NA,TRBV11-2,CASSLRGMGYTF,TGTGCCAGCAGCTTACGCGGGATGGGCTACACCTTC
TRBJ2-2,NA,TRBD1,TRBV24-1,CATSPGTANRGELFF,TGTGCCACCAGCCCCGGGACAGCAAACCGCGGGGAGCTGTTTTTT
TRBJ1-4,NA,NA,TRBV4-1,CASSQDRTEPSTNEKLFF,TGCGCCAGCAGCCAAGATCGGACAGAACCTTCAACTAATGAAAAACTGTTTTTT
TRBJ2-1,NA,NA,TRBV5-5,CASSSRLVTSSYNEQFF,TGTGCCAGCAGCTCGAGGCTTGTGACCAGCTCCTACAATGAGCAGTTCTTC
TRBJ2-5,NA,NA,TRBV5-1,CASSLQVQETQYF,TGCGCCAGCAGCTTACAGGTTCAAGAGACCCAGTACTTC
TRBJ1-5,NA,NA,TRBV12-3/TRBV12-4,CASRVGDQPQHF,TGTGCCAGCCGCGTGGGAGATCAGCCCCAGCATTTT
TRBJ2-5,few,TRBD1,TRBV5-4,CASSLRDREFETQYF,TGTGCCAGCAGCTTAAGGGACAGGGAATTTGAGACCCAGTACTTC